The source of this TCR beta chain is a study of blood T cell repertoires in COVID-19. Study-level information: Sites in the United States, Italy and Spain provided acute and convalescent COVID-19 samples.

Original methodology: Reference gene primers were amplified, and this amplification served to estimate nucleated cell counts. This table comes from immunoSEQ multiplex PCR, and its TCRdb copy is limited to in-frame clones, with some not included. V, J and clone size derive from that table, while D and trimming were established from the DNA sequence. Here the sample spans 250,000 to 300,000 clones, about nine tenths being singletons. The CDR3 covers 16 residues. J was trimmed by 5 bases and V by 6 bases; bases with no gene match: 13. The V gene's germline CDR1 is LNHDA and CDR2 SQIVND (reference sequence).

This clonotype was obtained from a woman aged 25 to 45 with COVID-19, enrolled during active disease. The V and J genes are TRBV19 and TRBJ2-5, with TRBD2 identical over 9 bases. The sample was peripheral blood. This CDR3 reads CASSHIAGVTGETQYF. The DNA of the CDR3 is TGTGCCAGTAGCCACATAGCGGGAGTCACGGGGGAGACCCAGTACTTC.